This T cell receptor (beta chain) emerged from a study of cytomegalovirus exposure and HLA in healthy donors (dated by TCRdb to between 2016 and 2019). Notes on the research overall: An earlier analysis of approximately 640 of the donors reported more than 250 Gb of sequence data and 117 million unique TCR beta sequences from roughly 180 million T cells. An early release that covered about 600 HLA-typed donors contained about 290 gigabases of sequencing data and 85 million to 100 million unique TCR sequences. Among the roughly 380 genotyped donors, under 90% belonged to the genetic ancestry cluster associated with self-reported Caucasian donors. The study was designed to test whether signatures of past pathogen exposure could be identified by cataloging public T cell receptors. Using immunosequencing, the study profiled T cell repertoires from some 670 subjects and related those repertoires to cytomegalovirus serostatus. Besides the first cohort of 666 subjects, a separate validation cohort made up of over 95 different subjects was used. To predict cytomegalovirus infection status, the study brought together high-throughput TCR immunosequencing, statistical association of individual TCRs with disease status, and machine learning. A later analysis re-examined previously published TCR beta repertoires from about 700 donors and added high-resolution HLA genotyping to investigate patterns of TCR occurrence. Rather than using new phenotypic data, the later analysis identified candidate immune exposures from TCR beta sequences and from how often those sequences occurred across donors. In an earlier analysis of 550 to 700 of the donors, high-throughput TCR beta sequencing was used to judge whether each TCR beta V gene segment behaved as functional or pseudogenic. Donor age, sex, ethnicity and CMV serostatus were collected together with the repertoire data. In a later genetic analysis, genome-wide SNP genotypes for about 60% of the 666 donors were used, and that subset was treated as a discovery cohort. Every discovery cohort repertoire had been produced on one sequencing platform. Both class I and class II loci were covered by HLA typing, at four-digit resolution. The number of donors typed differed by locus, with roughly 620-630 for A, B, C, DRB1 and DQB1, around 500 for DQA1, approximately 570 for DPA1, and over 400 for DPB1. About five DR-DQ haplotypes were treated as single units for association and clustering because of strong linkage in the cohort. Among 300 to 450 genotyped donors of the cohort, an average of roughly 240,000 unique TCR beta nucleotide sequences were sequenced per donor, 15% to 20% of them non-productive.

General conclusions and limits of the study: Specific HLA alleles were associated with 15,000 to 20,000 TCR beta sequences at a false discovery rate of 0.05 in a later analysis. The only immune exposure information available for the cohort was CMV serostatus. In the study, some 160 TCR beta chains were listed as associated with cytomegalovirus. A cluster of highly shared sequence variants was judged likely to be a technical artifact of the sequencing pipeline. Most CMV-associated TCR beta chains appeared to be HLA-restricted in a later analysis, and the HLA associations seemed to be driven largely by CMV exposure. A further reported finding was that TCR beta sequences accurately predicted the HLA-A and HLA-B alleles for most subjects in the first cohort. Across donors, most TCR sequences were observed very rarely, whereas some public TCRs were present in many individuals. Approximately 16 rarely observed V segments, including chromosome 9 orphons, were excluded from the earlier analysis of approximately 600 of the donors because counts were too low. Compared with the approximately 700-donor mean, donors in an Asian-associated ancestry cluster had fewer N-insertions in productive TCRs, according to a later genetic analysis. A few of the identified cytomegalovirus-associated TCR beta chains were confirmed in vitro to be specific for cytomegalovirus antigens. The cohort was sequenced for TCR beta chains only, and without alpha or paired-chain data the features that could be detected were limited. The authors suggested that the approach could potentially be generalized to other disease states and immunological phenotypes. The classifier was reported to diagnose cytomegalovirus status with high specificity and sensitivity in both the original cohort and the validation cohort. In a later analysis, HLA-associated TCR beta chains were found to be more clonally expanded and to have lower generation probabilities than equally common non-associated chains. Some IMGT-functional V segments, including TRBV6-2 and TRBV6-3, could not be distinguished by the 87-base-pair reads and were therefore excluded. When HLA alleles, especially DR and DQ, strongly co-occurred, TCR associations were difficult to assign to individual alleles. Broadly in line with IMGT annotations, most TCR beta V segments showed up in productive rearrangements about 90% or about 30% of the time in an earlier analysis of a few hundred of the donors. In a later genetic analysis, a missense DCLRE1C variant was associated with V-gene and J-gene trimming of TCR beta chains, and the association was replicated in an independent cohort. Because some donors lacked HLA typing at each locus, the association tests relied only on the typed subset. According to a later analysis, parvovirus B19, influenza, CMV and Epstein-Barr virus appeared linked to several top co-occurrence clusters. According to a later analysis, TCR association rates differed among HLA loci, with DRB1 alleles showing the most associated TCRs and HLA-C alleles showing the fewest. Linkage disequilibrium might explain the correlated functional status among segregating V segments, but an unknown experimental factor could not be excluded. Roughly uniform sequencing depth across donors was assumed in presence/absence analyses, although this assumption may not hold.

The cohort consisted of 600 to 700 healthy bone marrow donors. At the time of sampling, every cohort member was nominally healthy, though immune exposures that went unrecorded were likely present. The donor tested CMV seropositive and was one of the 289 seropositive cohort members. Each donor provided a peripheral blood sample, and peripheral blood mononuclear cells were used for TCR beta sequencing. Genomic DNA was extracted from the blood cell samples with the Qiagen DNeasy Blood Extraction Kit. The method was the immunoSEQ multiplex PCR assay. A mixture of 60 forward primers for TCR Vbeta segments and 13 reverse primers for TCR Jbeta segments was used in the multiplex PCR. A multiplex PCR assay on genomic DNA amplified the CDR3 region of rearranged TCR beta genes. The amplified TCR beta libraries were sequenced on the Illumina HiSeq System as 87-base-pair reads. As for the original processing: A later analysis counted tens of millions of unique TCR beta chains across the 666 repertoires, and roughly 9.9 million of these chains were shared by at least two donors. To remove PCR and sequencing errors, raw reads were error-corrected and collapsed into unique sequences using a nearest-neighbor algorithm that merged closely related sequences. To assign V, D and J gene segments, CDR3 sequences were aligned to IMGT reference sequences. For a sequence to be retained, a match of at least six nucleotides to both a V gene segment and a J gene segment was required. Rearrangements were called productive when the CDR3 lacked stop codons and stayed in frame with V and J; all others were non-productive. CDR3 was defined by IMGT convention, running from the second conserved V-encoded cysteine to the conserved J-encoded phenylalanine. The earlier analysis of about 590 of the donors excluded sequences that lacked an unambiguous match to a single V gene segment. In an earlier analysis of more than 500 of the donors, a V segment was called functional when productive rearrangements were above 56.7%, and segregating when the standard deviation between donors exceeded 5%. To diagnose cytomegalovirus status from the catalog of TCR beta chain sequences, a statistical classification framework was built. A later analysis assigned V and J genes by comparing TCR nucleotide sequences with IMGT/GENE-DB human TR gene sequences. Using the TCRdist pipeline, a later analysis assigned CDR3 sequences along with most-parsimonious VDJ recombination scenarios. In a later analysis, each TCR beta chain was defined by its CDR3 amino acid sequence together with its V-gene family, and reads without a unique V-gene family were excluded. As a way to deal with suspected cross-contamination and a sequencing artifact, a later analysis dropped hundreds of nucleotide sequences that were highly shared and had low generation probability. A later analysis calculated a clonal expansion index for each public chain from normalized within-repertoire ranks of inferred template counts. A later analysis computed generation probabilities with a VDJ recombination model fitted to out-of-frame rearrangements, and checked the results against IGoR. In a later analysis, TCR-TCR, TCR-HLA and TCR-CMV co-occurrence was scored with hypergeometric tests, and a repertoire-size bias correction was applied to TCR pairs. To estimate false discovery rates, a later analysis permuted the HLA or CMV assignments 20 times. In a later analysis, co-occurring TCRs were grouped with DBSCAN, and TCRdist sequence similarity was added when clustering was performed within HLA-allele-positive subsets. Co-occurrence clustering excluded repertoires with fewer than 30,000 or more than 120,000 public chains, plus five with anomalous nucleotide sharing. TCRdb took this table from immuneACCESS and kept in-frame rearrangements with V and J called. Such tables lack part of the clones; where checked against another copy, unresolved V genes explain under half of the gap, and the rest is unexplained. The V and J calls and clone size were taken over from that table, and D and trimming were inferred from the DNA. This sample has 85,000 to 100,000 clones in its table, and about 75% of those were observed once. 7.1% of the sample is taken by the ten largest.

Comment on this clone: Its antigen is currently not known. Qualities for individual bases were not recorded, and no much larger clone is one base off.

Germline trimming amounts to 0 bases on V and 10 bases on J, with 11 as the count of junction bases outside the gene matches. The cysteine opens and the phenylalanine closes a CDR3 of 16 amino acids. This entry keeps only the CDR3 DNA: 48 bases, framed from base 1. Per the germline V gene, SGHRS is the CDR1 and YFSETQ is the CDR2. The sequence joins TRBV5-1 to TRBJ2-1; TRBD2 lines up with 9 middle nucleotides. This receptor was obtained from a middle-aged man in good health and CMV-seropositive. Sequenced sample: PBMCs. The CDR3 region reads CASSLEAGGPLGEQFF. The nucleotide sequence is TGCGCCAGCAGCTTGGAAGCGGGGGGCCCGCTCGGGGAGCAGTTCTTC.